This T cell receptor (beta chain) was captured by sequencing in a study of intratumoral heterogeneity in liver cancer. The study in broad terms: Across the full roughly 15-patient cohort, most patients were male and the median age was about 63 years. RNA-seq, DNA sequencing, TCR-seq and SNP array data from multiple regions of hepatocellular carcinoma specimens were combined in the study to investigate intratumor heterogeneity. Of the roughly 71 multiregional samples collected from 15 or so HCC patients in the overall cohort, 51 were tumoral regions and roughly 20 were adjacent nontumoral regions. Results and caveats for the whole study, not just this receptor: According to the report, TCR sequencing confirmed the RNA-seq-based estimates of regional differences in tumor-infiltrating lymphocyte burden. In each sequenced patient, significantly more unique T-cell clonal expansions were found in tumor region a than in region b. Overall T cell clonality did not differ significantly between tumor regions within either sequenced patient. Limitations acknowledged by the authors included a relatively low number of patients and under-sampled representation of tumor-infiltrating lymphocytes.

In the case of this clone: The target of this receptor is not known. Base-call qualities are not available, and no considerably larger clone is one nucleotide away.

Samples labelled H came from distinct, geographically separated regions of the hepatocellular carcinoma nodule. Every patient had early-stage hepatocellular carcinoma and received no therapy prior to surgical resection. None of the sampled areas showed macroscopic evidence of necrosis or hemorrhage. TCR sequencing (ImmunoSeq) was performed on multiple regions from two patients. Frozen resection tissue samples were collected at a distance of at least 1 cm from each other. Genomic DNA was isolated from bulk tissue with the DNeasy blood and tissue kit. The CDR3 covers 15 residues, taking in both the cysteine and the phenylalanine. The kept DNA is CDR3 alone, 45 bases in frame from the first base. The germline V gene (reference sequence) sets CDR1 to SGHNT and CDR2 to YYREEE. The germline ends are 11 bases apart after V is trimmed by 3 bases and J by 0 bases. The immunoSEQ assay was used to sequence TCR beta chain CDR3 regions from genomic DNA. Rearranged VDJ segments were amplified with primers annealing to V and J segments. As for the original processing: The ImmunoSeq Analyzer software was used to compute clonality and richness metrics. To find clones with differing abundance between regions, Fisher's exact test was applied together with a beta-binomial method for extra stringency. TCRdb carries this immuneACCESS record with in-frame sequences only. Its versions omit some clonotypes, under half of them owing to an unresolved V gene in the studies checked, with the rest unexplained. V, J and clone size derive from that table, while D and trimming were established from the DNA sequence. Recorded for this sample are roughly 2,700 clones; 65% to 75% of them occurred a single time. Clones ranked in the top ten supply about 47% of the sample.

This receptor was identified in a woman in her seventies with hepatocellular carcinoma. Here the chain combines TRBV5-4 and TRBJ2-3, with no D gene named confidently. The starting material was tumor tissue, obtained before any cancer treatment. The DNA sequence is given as TGTGCCAGCAGCTCAGTCGACGGGAGCACAGATACGCAGTATTTT. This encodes CASSSVDGSTDTQYF.